The 3 T cell receptor beta chains below were found in one sample sequenced in a study of spatial heterogeneity in lung cancer. Findings and caveats of the study: For expanded intratumoral alpha and beta TCRs, counts tracked tumor mutation counts.

Antigens of these TCRs are unknown. The time point: sample taken at primary tumor resection. Each CDR3 protein is one row after TCRdb ran MiXCR on the 5' RACE reads. The repertoire holds about 25,000 distinct CDR3 sequences, with approximately 9.5% as singletons. Sequencing was performed on lung tumor tissue, taken at surgery. Every receptor here comes from a male donor with early-stage non-small cell lung cancer.

Ten or more counts support this clonotype. The CDR3: CASSFELGWRGGRWTQYF. The CDR3 DNA sequence: TGCGCCAGCAGCTTCGAATTGGGGTGGCGGGGGGGCCGATGGACGCAGTATTTT. The chain has TRBV5-1 and TRBJ2-3, with 9 nucleotides matching TRBD2. The CDR3 is 18 residues long. With 2 bases clipped from V and 9 bases from J, the junction kept 19 bases outside the gene matches. The germline gives CDR1 SGHRS, CDR2 YFSETQ.

This clonotype came up many times. The J gene is TRBJ2-7, the V gene TRBV2; no clear D gene. Between the trimmed V and J ends, which lost 8 bases and 3 bases, there was a span of 11 bases. The CDR3 runs 12 residues. Germline CDR1 and CDR2: SNHLY and FYNNEI. CDR3 residues: CASSWDFYEQYF. The CDR3 DNA follows: TGTGCCAGCTCCTGGGATTTCTACGAGCAGTACTTC.

By share, this clonotype counts as medium-sized. The J gene is TRBJ2-3, the V gene TRBV4-2; D perhaps matches TRBD2 (6 bases). This CDR3 region has 13 residues. The ends were cut back, 5 bases at V and 4 bases at J, with 10 bases in the middle. From germline, CDR1 is LGHNA and CDR2 YNFKEQ. The CDR3 loop is CASSTGLPDTQYF. The CDR3 nucleotides read TGTGCCAGCAGCACGGGACTCCCAGATACGCAGTATTTT.